This T cell receptor beta chain was found in a study of cytomegalovirus exposure and HLA in healthy donors. Vbeta (60) and Jbeta (13) primers were used in the PCR. TCRdb keeps only in-frame clones here, not all; method: immunoSEQ multiplex PCR. This table has about 98,000 clones, about 81% appearing once. Whole-study findings and limits: The study assumed roughly uniform donor sequencing depth for presence/absence analyses.

The germline V gene has CDR1 LNHNV and CDR2 YYDKDF (reference sequence). V was cut by 3 bases and J by 3 bases, with 14 bases left in between. The length of the CDR3 is 15 residues. Regarding this clone: Its target is unknown.

The sequencing sample was made of PBMCs. The receptor's source is a middle-aged man in good health and CMV-seronegative. V usage is TRBV15 and J usage is TRBJ1-1; a weak D match, TRBD1 (6 bases). The CDR3 coding sequence is TGTGCCACCAGCAGCAATCAGGGGAAGTACACTGAAGCTTTCTTT. Residues: CATSSNQGKYTEAFF.